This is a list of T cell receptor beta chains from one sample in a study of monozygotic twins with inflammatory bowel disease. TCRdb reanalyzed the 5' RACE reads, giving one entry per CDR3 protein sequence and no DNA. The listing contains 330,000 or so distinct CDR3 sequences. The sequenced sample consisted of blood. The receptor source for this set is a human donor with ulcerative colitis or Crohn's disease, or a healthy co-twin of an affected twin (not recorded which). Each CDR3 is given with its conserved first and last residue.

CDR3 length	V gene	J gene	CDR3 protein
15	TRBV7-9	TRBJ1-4	CASSPTGSPYEKLFF
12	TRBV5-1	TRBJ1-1	CASRTDNTEAFF
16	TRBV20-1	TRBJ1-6	CSAPPGGMGPNSPLHF
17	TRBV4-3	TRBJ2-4	CASSQGLGGNLNNIQYF
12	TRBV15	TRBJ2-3	CATLGGVDTQYF
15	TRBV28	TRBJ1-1	CASSSRGEGKTEAFF
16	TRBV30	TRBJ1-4	CAWSVRAGHPNEKLFF
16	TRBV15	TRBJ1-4	CATSTGQGWANEKLFF
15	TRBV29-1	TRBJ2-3	CSAGGDLGLTDTQYF
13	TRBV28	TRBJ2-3	CASSRGLTDTQYF
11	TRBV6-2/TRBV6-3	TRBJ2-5	CASSYRATQYF
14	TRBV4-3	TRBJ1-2	CASSQEGRYYGYTF
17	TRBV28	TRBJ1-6	CASSPYFRTGSNSPLHF
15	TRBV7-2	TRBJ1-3	CASSLQGGAGNTIYF
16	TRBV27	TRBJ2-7	CASSPIQGRALYEQYF
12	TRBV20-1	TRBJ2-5	CSAGEAGGTQYF
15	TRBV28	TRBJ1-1	CASSPPRRADTEAFF
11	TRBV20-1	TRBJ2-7	CSALEINEQYF
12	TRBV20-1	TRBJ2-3	CSASSAEDTQYF
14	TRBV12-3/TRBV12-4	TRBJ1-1	CASSRDKVNTEAFF
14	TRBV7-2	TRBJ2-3	CASSLVRGMDTQYF
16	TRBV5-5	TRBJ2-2	CASSLSGSLWTGELFF
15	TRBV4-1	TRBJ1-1	CASSQVFSMNTEAFF
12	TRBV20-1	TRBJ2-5	CSAVRGQETQYF
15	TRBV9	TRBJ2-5	CASSVYRDRQETQYF
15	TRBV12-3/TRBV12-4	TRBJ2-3	CASSLASGRGDTQYF
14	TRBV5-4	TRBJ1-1	CASSFIDRNTEAFF
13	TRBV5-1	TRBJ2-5	CASRTIPQETQYF
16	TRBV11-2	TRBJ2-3	CASSLDWGRDTDTQYF
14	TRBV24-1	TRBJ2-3	CATSEAGARDTQYF
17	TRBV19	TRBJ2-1	CASSMSFGWRGNNEQFF
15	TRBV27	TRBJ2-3	CASSPRTSGVDTQYF
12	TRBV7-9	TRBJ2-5	CASTQGTETQYF
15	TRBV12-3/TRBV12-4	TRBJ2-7	CASSLRQGLWYEQYF
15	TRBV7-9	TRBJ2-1	CASSWTSGIYNEQFF
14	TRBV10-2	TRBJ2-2	CASGQRGNTGELFF
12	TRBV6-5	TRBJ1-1	CASRSGTGVAFF
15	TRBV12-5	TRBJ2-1	CASGLGTGGYNEQFF
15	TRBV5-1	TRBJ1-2	CASDETGAFFGGYTF
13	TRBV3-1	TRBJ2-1	CASSQDRGDEQFF
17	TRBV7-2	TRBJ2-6	CASSLDPTRPGANVLTF
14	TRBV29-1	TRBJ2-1	CSVDPTALNNEQFF
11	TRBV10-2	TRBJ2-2	CASRGTGELFF
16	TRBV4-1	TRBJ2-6	CASSQVTGPGANVLTF
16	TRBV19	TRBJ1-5	CASSMVSRHSNQPQHF
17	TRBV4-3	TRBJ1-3	CASSQDGTGPGGNTIYF
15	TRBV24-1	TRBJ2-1	CATSDLLGGYNEQFF
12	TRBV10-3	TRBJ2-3	CATLDFTDTQYF
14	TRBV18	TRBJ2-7	CASSVGQGIYEQYF
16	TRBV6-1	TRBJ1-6	CASSESGRGGNSPLHF
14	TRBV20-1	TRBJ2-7	CSARGQGFSYEQYF